Below, one T cell receptor (beta chain) is given with its context. Its antigen is undetermined. The sample is drawn from a study of graft-versus-host responses after intestinal transplantation. Overall study results and limits: Where graft-donor T cell macrochimerism was present, patients had high graft-versus-host to host-versus-graft clonal ratios in allografts.

Some clones are missing from TCRdb's copy, which holds only in-frame ones; the method was immunoSEQ multiplex PCR. The repertoire holds about 4,300 clones, about 80% seen once, with 7% to 8.5% in the top ten. Germline-derived CDR1 and CDR2 are MDHEN and SYDVKM. Trimming took 4 bases from V and 6 from J; bases not matched to a gene: 15. This CDR3 contains 18 residues. Processing was applied to graft tissue in order to liberate intraepithelial and lamina propria lymphocytes. This chain uses TRBV28 with TRBJ2-1; 10 positions agree with TRBD2. This TCR was recovered from a human patient who received an intestinal transplant, so some T cells may come from the graft donor. The source was ileum tissue, collected 9 days after transplant. CDR3: CASSSIGTSGDDRNEQFF. CDR3 sequence (DNA): TGTGCCAGCAGTTCGATTGGAACTAGCGGGGACGACCGCAATGAGCAGTTCTTC.